This is a list of T cell receptor beta chains from one sample in a study of T cell repertoires in cytomegalovirus infection. TCRdb recomputed calls from the reads with MiXCR, one row per CDR3 protein. The table shows about 830,000 distinct CDR3 sequences, with around a third occurring only once. Their specific antigens are unknown. Source: cultured CD8+ T cells from PBMCs, taken from culture after CMV antigen stimulation. The source of these receptors is a human donor in good health (CMV status not recorded). Some clones in this sample may be carry-over from other donors' samples. Each CDR3 is given without its conserved first and last residue.

j_call: TRBJ1-4; v_call: TRBV12-3/TRBV12-4; cdr3_aa: ASSFFGDNNEKLF
j_call: TRBJ2-5; v_call: TRBV7-9; cdr3_aa: ASSARAPPETQY
j_call: TRBJ2-3; v_call: TRBV6-5; cdr3_aa: ASSAYPGLAGGPGTDTQY
j_call: TRBJ2-3; v_call: TRBV29-1; cdr3_aa: SVDKAGTGTVDTQY
j_call: TRBJ1-3; v_call: TRBV6-4; cdr3_aa: ASSAPGRALENTIY
j_call: TRBJ1-2; v_call: TRBV7-6; cdr3_aa: ASSLAFGDSYGYT
j_call: TRBJ2-5; v_call: TRBV7-8; cdr3_aa: ASSLSRASQETQY
j_call: TRBJ2-1; v_call: TRBV9; cdr3_aa: ASSPGTSEHEQF
j_call: TRBJ2-3; v_call: TRBV28; cdr3_aa: ASSLKEGGALTDTQY
j_call: TRBJ2-2; v_call: TRBV19; cdr3_aa: ASSITGGSGELF
j_call: TRBJ1-6; v_call: TRBV7-6; cdr3_aa: ASTQTAGTVNSPLH
j_call: TRBJ1-1; v_call: TRBV25-1; cdr3_aa: ASSEYDVGGLTEAF
j_call: TRBJ1-1; v_call: TRBV7-6; cdr3_aa: ASSLEGRGSDTEAF
j_call: TRBJ2-3; v_call: TRBV19; cdr3_aa: ASRPRGSDTQY
j_call: TRBJ1-5; v_call: TRBV7-6; cdr3_aa: ASSLNPGTGGFRNQPQH
j_call: TRBJ2-1; v_call: TRBV20-1; cdr3_aa: SARDHGSSSYNEQF
j_call: TRBJ1-2; v_call: TRBV7-9; cdr3_aa: ASSLGPTGYT
j_call: TRBJ2-2; v_call: TRBV28; cdr3_aa: ASSLRAQTKNTGELF
j_call: TRBJ2-5; v_call: TRBV11-2; cdr3_aa: ASSLDWLAGVLWDQETQY
j_call: TRBJ2-3; v_call: TRBV27; cdr3_aa: ASSSSGGVADTQY
j_call: TRBJ2-1; v_call: TRBV19; cdr3_aa: ASKERGGRNEQF
j_call: TRBJ1-6; v_call: TRBV6-1; cdr3_aa: ASFWTGSSYNSPLH
j_call: TRBJ2-5; v_call: TRBV7-6; cdr3_aa: ASSLVPSGEETQY
j_call: TRBJ2-4; v_call: TRBV5-1; cdr3_aa: ASSGTGLGNVQY
j_call: TRBJ2-1; v_call: TRBV4-1; cdr3_aa: ASSQVVLSSYNEQF
j_call: TRBJ2-3; v_call: TRBV6-5; cdr3_aa: ASSFLEPPSTDTQY
j_call: TRBJ2-2; v_call: TRBV4-2; cdr3_aa: ASSQGAAGELF
j_call: TRBJ2-1; v_call: TRBV29-1; cdr3_aa: SVDWEVNEQF
j_call: TRBJ1-5; v_call: TRBV6-2/TRBV6-3; cdr3_aa: ASSYGGTGQPQH
j_call: TRBJ2-4; v_call: TRBV12-3/TRBV12-4; cdr3_aa: ASSLSGPAGGRIQY
j_call: TRBJ1-1; v_call: TRBV7-2; cdr3_aa: ASRAGGTEAF
j_call: TRBJ1-5; v_call: TRBV12-3/TRBV12-4; cdr3_aa: ASSLAPQGRNQPQH
j_call: TRBJ2-2; v_call: TRBV7-9; cdr3_aa: ASSLTGKAGELF
j_call: TRBJ1-2; v_call: TRBV7-2; cdr3_aa: ASSLNGIDNYGYT
j_call: TRBJ1-5; v_call: TRBV7-4; cdr3_aa: ASSSGGVAQPQH
j_call: TRBJ2-5; v_call: TRBV12-3/TRBV12-4; cdr3_aa: ASSFLAGGLETQY
j_call: TRBJ1-5; v_call: TRBV12-3/TRBV12-4; cdr3_aa: AIRQGAQPQH
j_call: TRBJ2-1; v_call: TRBV6-2/TRBV6-3; cdr3_aa: ASSYFLAGEQF
j_call: TRBJ2-5; v_call: TRBV7-6; cdr3_aa: ASSLDANQETQY
j_call: TRBJ1-2; v_call: TRBV7-4; cdr3_aa: ASSLLTHGYT
j_call: TRBJ2-1; v_call: TRBV28; cdr3_aa: ASSLSGDGNEPF
j_call: TRBJ2-1; v_call: TRBV7-9; cdr3_aa: ASRPGTTKVF
j_call: TRBJ2-7; v_call: TRBV6-5; cdr3_aa: ASSYSTVPYEQY
j_call: TRBJ2-1; v_call: TRBV9; cdr3_aa: ASSVVGTGSYEQF
j_call: TRBJ1-5; v_call: TRBV6-1; cdr3_aa: ASSRAWTGPGQPQH
j_call: TRBJ2-7; v_call: TRBV27; cdr3_aa: ASRNPGRLYEQY
j_call: TRBJ1-2; v_call: TRBV12-3/TRBV12-4; cdr3_aa: ASSLDALGYT
j_call: TRBJ2-3; v_call: TRBV6-1; cdr3_aa: ASSEAIALATGGMNTQY
j_call: TRBJ2-1; v_call: TRBV5-1; cdr3_aa: ASSPYRGDEQF
j_call: TRBJ1-1; v_call: TRBV3-1; cdr3_aa: ASSQDMGTNTEAF